This TCR beta chain is from a study of blood T cell repertoires in COVID-19. The protocol was immunoSEQ multiplex PCR, while the TCRdb copy is restricted to in-frame clones and leaves out a portion. The sample holds roughly 270,000 clones, 85% seen once. Germline loops: CDR1 MDHEN, CDR2 SYDVKM. After removal of 6 bases from V and 0 bases from J, the junction contained 10 bases not matched to a gene. The CDR3 totals 16 residues. The gene calls are TRBV28 and TRBJ1-1; TRBD1 matches at 7 bases. The clonotype originates from a woman in her forties or fifties who had recovered from COVID-19. The sample comprised PBMCs or T cells enriched from blood (not recorded which). CDR3: CASRSSGQIMNTEAFF. The CDR3 DNA follows: TGTGCCAGCAGATCTTCGGGACAGATTATGAACACTGAAGCTTTCTTT. The variable domain in full, completed from reference TRBV28 and TRBJ1-1, reads DVKVTQSSRYLVKRTGEKVFLECVQDMDHENMFWYRQDPGLGLRLIYFSYDVKMKEKGDIPEGYSVSREKKERFSLILESASTNQTSMYLCASRSSGQIMNTEAFFGQGTRLTVV.